The 27 T cell receptor beta chains below were found in one sample sequenced in a study of beta chain features in type 1 diabetes. Notes on the study in general: Patients with Type 1 diabetes showed moderately but significantly shorter TCRB CDR3s in all four CD4+ subsets.

Their recognized antigens are unknown. The authors reverse transcribed all of the isolated RNA, so sequencing captured expressed TCRB transcripts. Produced via immunoSEQ multiplex PCR; TCRdb's table is partial and in-frame only. The table has roughly 280,000 clones, about 24% seen once. The sample comprised naive CD4+ T cells from blood. These receptors originate from a woman between 25 and 40 years old with type 1 diabetes.

V usage is TRBV29-1 and J usage is TRBJ1-2; D is uncertain. CDR3 size: 10 residues. V lost 6 bases and J 9 bases, leaving 11 bases between the germline ends. Germline assignment: CDR1 SQVTM and CDR2 ANQGSEA. The CDR3 bases are TGCAGCGTCGGTCCCGAAAGCTACACCTTC. Translated, it gives CSVGPESYTF.

V usage is TRBV28 and J usage is TRBJ2-7; 7 nucleotides agree with TRBD1. CDR3 length: 15 residues. Germline trimming cut 2 bases from V and 3 bases from J; bases unmatched to any gene: 7. Germline V gene data show CDR1 as MDHEN and CDR2 as SYDVKM. The CDR3 protein is CASSLVGQLNYEQYF. CDR3 DNA sequence: TGTGCCAGCAGTTTAGTGGGACAGCTGAACTACGAGCAGTACTTC.

The chain joins TRBV6-5 to TRBJ2-7; D unresolved. Germline loops: CDR1 MNHEY, CDR2 SVGAGI. Between the trimmed V and J ends, which lost 5 bases and 5 bases, there was a span of 7 bases. The CDR3 totals 11 residues. The CDR3 sequence is CASSQTDEQYF. DNA for the CDR3: TGTGCCAGCAGTCAAACGGACGAGCAGTACTTC.

About this clone: This sample includes further DNA sequences coding for the same CDR3. This chain connects TRBV29-1 to TRBJ1-2; no definite D call. CDR1 is SQVTM, CDR2 ANQGSEA, per germline. V was shortened by 4 bases and J by 1 base, with 4 bases between the two germline ends. The CDR3 sequence is 11 residues long. CDR3 amino acids: CSVAGNYGYTF. In DNA form, the CDR3 reads TGCAGCGTTGCCGGTAACTATGGCTACACCTTC.

The rearrangement links TRBV7-9 to TRBJ1-2; the match to TRBD1 covers 7 bases. Germline V gene sequence: CDR1 SEHNR, CDR2 FQNEAQ (reference sequence). With V trimmed by 2 bases and J by 4 bases, 4 bases remained unmatched. This CDR3 region has 14 residues. The CDR3 protein is CASSLPGQVYGYTF. CDR3 in DNA: TGTGCCAGCAGCTTACCCGGACAGGTCTATGGCTACACCTTC.

The gene calls are TRBV4-1 and TRBJ2-7; D is possibly TRBD2 (6 bases). The V gene lost 0 bases and the J gene lost 2 bases, with 14 bases spanning the gap. CDR3 length: 16 amino acids. Per the germline V gene, CDR1 is MGHRA and CDR2 is YSYEKL. The CDR3 bases are TGCGCCAGCAGCCAAGAGTGGGTGGGAGGTGCCTACGAGCAGTACTTC. The encoded protein is CASSQEWVGGAYEQYF.

This clone appeared a few times. This rearrangement joins TRBV7-9 to TRBJ2-2, with D perhaps matching TRBD2 (6 bases). The CDR3 totals 15 residues. Germline assignment: CDR1 SEHNR and CDR2 FQNEAQ (reference sequence). V was clipped by 4 bases and J by 3 bases, with 12 bases between them. DNA of the CDR3: TGTGCCAGCAGCTCCCGCCCGGGAGACACCGGGGAGCTGTTTTTT. This encodes CASSSRPGDTGELFF.

In its sample, this clone was seen a few times. This chain links TRBV29-1 with TRBJ2-3, with D possibly matching TRBD2 (6 bases). CDR1 is SQVTM and CDR2 is ANQGSEA in the germline V gene. The CDR3 has 13 amino acids. The V end lost 6 bases, the J end lost 2 bases, and 12 bases lay between the germline ends. The CDR3 DNA reads as TGCAGCGTCACACTAGCCTCCACAGATACGCAGTATTTT. This gives the protein CSVTLASTDTQYF.

The CDR3 loop reads CSVEGAGLRIQETQYF. In DNA form, the CDR3 reads TGCAGCGTTGAAGGTGCAGGACTCAGAATCCAAGAGACCCAGTACTTC. The chain employs TRBV29-1 and TRBJ2-5; possibly TRBD2 for D (5 bases). Germline values: CDR1 SQVTM, CDR2 ANQGSEA. This CDR3 has 16 amino acids. Trimming removed 1 base from V and 1 base from J, with 16 bases in between.

The chain uses TRBV18 and TRBJ2-5; no clear D. Germline V gene lookup returns CDR1 KGHSH and CDR2 LQKENI. Trimming shortened V by 3 bases and J by 2 bases, and 10 bases separated the two germline ends. The CDR3 has 14 residues. CDR3 nucleotides: TGTGCCAGCTCACCGGTCGGTCCGCAAGAGACCCAGTACTTC. Translating gives CASSPVGPQETQYF.

The rearrangement links TRBV9 to TRBJ2-5; D call uncertain. There are 16 residues in the CDR3. V shed 0 bases and J shed 1 base, with 13 bases lying between them. Germline V lookup: CDR1 SGDLS, CDR2 YYNGEE. CDR3 amino acids: CASSVGAPTLQETQYF. The DNA of the CDR3 is TGTGCCAGCAGCGTAGGGGCCCCGACCCTCCAAGAGACCCAGTACTTC. Based on the CDR3 plus reference TRBV9 and TRBJ2-5, the full variable domain is DSGVTQTPKHLITATGQRVTLRCSPRSGDLSVYWYQQSLDQGLQFLIQYYNGEERAKGNILERFSAQQFPDLHSELNLSSLELGDSALYFCASSVGAPTLQETQYFGPGTRLLVL.

The chain uses TRBV28 and TRBJ1-5; D is undetermined. The germline CDR1 and CDR2 sequences are MDHEN and SYDVKM. V lost 5 bases, J lost 11 bases, and 22 bases lay in between. The CDR3 sequence is 15 residues long. DNA for the CDR3: TGTGCCAGCAGTCCTACCGGACGGCCCGGGATGGCCCAGCATTTT. Amino acids: CASSPTGRPGMAQHF.

This clone has just a few counts. The chain recombines TRBV7-9 with TRBJ2-1; no reliable D call. The ends were cut back, 4 bases at V and 0 bases at J, with 4 bases in the middle. From germline, CDR1 is SEHNR and CDR2 FQNEAQ (reference sequence). The CDR3 covers 13 residues. The CDR3 bases are TGTGCCAGCAGCTCGAGCTCCTACAATGAGCAGTTCTTC. This sequence encodes CASSSSSYNEQFF.

This clone showed up just a few times. The chain recombines TRBV4-1 with TRBJ2-1, with 11 bases identical to TRBD2. The germline V gene encodes CDR1 MGHRA and CDR2 YSYEKL. CDR3 size: 16 residues. V trimming: 4 bases; J trimming: 1 base; junction bases outside the gene matches: 3. CDR3 residues: CASSRGLAESYNEQFF. The CDR3 nucleotides read TGCGCCAGCAGCCGGGGACTAGCGGAATCCTACAATGAGCAGTTCTTC.

The chain carries TRBV9 and TRBJ2-3; no definite D call. The germline V gene has CDR1 SGDLS and CDR2 YYNGEE. The CDR3 is 14 residues long. Trimming left V 0 bases short and J 4 bases short, with 9 bases between. The CDR3 DNA reads as TGTGCCAGCAGCGTAGGAGTTCTCGCAGATACGCAGTATTTT. Its protein is CASSVGVLADTQYF.

This clone has just a few counts. The V gene is TRBV9, the J gene TRBJ2-1; 11 bases match TRBD2. This CDR3 contains 15 residues. Per germline, CDR1 SGDLS and CDR2 YYNGEE. Trimming cost V 2 bases and J 10 bases; bases outside gene matches: 8. The CDR3 is CASSVVPSGRTEQFF. CDR3 sequence (DNA): TGTGCCAGCAGCGTCGTGCCTAGCGGGAGGACAGAGCAGTTCTTC.

J is TRBJ2-7 and V is TRBV19, with D maybe TRBD2 (6 bases). The germline gives CDR1 LNHDA, CDR2 SQIVND (reference sequence). The CDR3 length is 13 residues. The germline V and J ends were trimmed by 4 bases and 5 bases, with 12 bases remaining between them. CDR3 DNA: TGTGCCAGTAGTAGGGGGACTTTGGACGAGCAGTACTTC. Amino acids: CASSRGTLDEQYF.

This rearrangement joins TRBV11-2 to TRBJ1-2; D gene uncertain. Germline V gene sequence: CDR1 SGHAT, CDR2 FQNNGV. The CDR3 is made up of 12 amino acids. V lost 3 bases, J lost 0 bases, and 2 bases lay in between. In nucleotides, the CDR3 is TGTGCCAGCAGCTTCTCTAACTATGGCTACACCTTC. Translated, it gives CASSFSNYGYTF.

The chain links TRBV19 to TRBJ2-1, with 7 nucleotides matching TRBD1. V shed 7 bases, J shed 5 bases, and the junction held 14 bases outside the gene matches. CDR3 size: 16 residues. Germline-derived CDR1 and CDR2 are LNHDA and SQIVND (reference sequence). The CDR3 spells CASTSTTGTADNEQFF. The CDR3 nucleotides read TGTGCCAGTACCTCGACAACCGGGACAGCCGACAATGAGCAGTTCTTC.

The V call is TRBV4-1, the J call TRBJ1-4; 7 nucleotides match TRBD1. V lost 4 bases and J lost 11; bases outside the gene matches: 7. The CDR3 consists of 13 residues. Germline V gives CDR1 MGHRA, CDR2 YSYEKL. This CDR3 is CASSRTGTEKLFF. In DNA form, the CDR3 reads TGCGCCAGCAGCCGGACAGGCACCGAGAAACTGTTTTTT.

The rearrangement links TRBV6-5 to TRBJ1-5; no clear D. Germline CDR1 MNHEY, CDR2 SVGAGI. The CDR3 runs to 15 residues. Trimming removed 6 bases from V and 4 bases from J, with 16 bases in between. The DNA of the CDR3 is TGTGCCAGCAGAGAGAGGCCTTACATTAATCAGCCCCAGCATTTT. Protein: CASRERPYINQPQHF.

There are a few counts of this clone. J is TRBJ2-1 and V is TRBV5-1, with D unresolved. The V gene lost 0 bases and the J gene lost 0 bases, with 10 bases spanning the gap. The CDR3 is made up of 16 amino acids. Germline V lookup: CDR1 SGHRS, CDR2 YFSETQ. CDR3 loop: CASSLAPASSYNEQFF. CDR3 nucleotides: TGCGCCAGCAGCTTGGCCCCCGCTAGCTCCTACAATGAGCAGTTCTTC.

The genes are TRBV6-5 and TRBJ2-7, with a weak D call TRBD1 (6 bases). The CDR3 is made up of 15 amino acids. Germline CDR1 reads MNHEY; CDR2 reads SVGAGI. Trimming pared 6 bases from V and 0 bases from J, leaving 15 bases between. CDR3 sequence reads: CASRRVRGDSYEQYF. The CDR3 coding sequence is TGTGCCAGCAGAAGGGTCAGGGGCGACTCCTACGAGCAGTACTTC.

This clone was detected a few times. This chain joins TRBV2 and TRBJ2-7; D not certain. V was clipped by 4 bases and J by 2 bases, with 3 bases between them. Germline V lookup: CDR1 SNHLY, CDR2 FYNNEI. This CDR3 is built from 11 residues. In DNA form, the CDR3 reads TGTGCCAGCAGTGGAGCCTACGAGCAGTACTTC. Its translation: CASSGAYEQYF.

V and J are TRBV2 and TRBJ2-3, with unresolved D. Deletions cut 2 bases from V and 0 bases from J, with 9 bases between. The CDR3 is 15 amino acids. Germline V gene data show CDR1 as SNHLY and CDR2 as FYNNEI. The chain's CDR3 is CASSEMGSSTDTQYF. DNA of the CDR3: TGTGCCAGCAGTGAAATGGGTAGCAGCACAGATACGCAGTATTTT.

About this clone itself: The junction and the germline gene differ at one end; a read error may be behind it. This chain connects TRBV7-2 to TRBJ1-2; D unclear. This CDR3 has 10 residues. Looked up from germline, CDR1 is SGHTA and CDR2 is FQGNSA. The CDR3: CASSLRSFAF. The CDR3 DNA reads as TGTGCCAGCAGCCTTAGAAGTTTCGCCTTC. The full variable domain, its missing parts supplied by reference TRBV7-2 and TRBJ1-2, is GAGVSQSPSNKVTEKGKDVELRCDPISGHTALYWYRQSLGQGLEFLIYFQGNSAPDKSGLPSDRFSAERTGGSVSTLTIQRTQQEDSAVYLCASSLRSFAFGSGTRLTVV.

The chain is built from TRBV30 and TRBJ1-1, with D uncertain. The CDR3 is 13 amino acids. From germline, CDR1 is GTSNPN and CDR2 SVGIG (reference sequence). V lost 4 bases to trimming and J lost 1 base, with 10 bases between them. The CDR3 reads CAWNSRRNTEAFF. The DNA of the CDR3 is TGTGCCTGGAACTCCCGGAGGAACACTGAAGCTTTCTTT.